The 30 T cell receptor beta chains listed next were all sequenced from one sample in a study of shared clonotypes between healthy human individuals. TCRdb's copy holds only in-frame clones and misses some; the assay was immunoSEQ multiplex PCR. This table holds roughly 640,000 clones, about 74% found once. Sequencing used memory CD4+ T cells sorted from blood. Stated subset: CD45RA-negative fraction. Receptor source: a woman aged 25-40 years in good health.

J is TRBJ1-2 and V is TRBV6-6, with 7 bases matching TRBD1. The CDR3 totals 12 residues. Trimming took 7 bases from V and 8 from J; bases not matched to a gene: 7. The germline V gene encodes CDR1 MNHNY and CDR2 SVGAGI (reference sequence). The CDR3 nucleotides read TGTGCCAGCACCCAAACAGGGGAAGGCTACACCTTC. This sequence encodes CASTQTGEGYTF.

This rearrangement joins TRBV28 to TRBJ1-3; 7 bases agree with TRBD1. CDR1 and CDR2 from the germline V gene are MDHEN and SYDVKM. The CDR3 totals 13 residues. With V trimmed by 7 bases and J by 6 bases, 6 bases remained unmatched. CDR3 in DNA: TGTGCCAGCACCCAAGACAGGGCAAACACCATATATTTT. The encoded protein is CASTQDRANTIYF.

J is TRBJ2-3 and V is TRBV5-5, with 8 nucleotides matching TRBD2. Germline CDR1 and CDR2: SGHKS and YYEKEE (reference sequence). This CDR3 is 17 amino acids long. V lost 0 bases and J lost 5; bases outside the gene matches: 11. In DNA form, the CDR3 reads TGTGCCAGCAGCTTGGCCTCGGGCGCGGGAGGAATAGATACGCAGTATTTT. This gives the protein CASSLASGAGGIDTQYF.

This chain uses TRBV5-1 with TRBJ1-4; D unresolved. The CDR3 loop spans 15 amino acids. Germline V gene lookup returns CDR1 SGHRS and CDR2 YFSETQ. V lost 0 bases and J lost 2, with 8 bases in between. CDR3 protein: CASSLGIATNEKLFF. The DNA of the CDR3 is TGCGCCAGCAGCTTGGGTATAGCGACTAATGAAAAACTGTTTTTT.

This clone was recorded once. Possible read error: a much larger clone is one base away. The rearrangement links TRBV6-9 to TRBJ1-1; D ambiguous. Germline CDR1 MNHGY, CDR2 SVAAGI. V was cut by 3 bases and J by 1 base, with 6 bases left in between. This CDR3 has 13 amino acids. Here the CDR3 DNA reads TGTGCCAGCAGTTACTGGGGGAACACTGAAGCTTTCTTT. Its protein product is CASSYWGNTEAFF.

A few counts support this clone. Here the CDR3 reads CASSSRGVEAFF. In DNA form, the CDR3 reads TGTGCCAGCAGCTCACGGGGAGTCGAAGCTTTCTTT. This chain uses TRBV7-9 with TRBJ1-1; D gene unclear. Trimming took off 4 bases at V and 8 bases at J, with 11 bases between the two ends. This CDR3 spans 12 amino acids. CDR1 SEHNR and CDR2 FQNEAQ come from the germline V gene (reference sequence).

V and J are TRBV18 and TRBJ1-5, with D possibly matching TRBD1 (5 bases). This CDR3 has 13 amino acids. The V gene's germline CDR1 is KGHSH and CDR2 LQKENI. V dropped 3 bases and J dropped 6 bases, with 9 bases sitting between them. DNA of the CDR3: TGTGCCAGCTCACCCGGTGGGACTCAGCCCCAGCATTTT. Its protein product is CASSPGGTQPQHF.

The chain combines TRBV10-3 with TRBJ2-3; D remains ambiguous. CDR1 is ENHRY and CDR2 is SYGVKD in the germline V gene. The V end was cut by 4 bases, the J end by 4 bases, with 9 bases between. The CDR3 consists of 13 residues. In DNA, the CDR3 is TGTGCCATCAGTGGGATAGCCCCAGATACGCAGTATTTT. Protein product: CAISGIAPDTQYF.

The rearrangement uses TRBV14 and TRBJ2-3; D uncertain. The V gene lost 2 bases and the J gene lost 6 bases, with 12 bases spanning the gap. The CDR3 loop spans 14 amino acids. CDR1 is SGHDN and CDR2 is FVKESK in the germline V gene. This CDR3 is CASSQFGSSDTQYF. CDR3 coding DNA: TGTGCCAGCAGCCAATTCGGCAGTTCCGATACGCAGTATTTT.

This clone has just a few counts. The chain carries TRBV6-6 and TRBJ1-2; D unclear. V was trimmed by 5 bases and J by 7 bases, leaving 14 bases between them. In germline, CDR1 is MNHNY, CDR2 SVGAGI (reference sequence). CDR3 size: 13 residues. Here the CDR3 DNA reads TGTGCCAGCAGTCCTCACTACGGCGGTGGCTACACCTTC. It codes for CASSPHYGGGYTF.

The chain joins TRBV13 to TRBJ1-1; the D gene is possibly TRBD1 (5 bases). Germline-derived CDR1 and CDR2 are PRHDT and FYEKMQ (reference sequence). The CDR3 spans 15 residues. The V end lost 5 bases, the J end lost 4 bases, and 17 bases lay between the germline ends. CDR3 sequence: CASSAPGLWVTEAFF. The CDR3 DNA reads TGTGCCAGCAGCGCTCCAGGGTTATGGGTCACTGAAGCTTTCTTT.

This chain uses TRBV7-2 with TRBJ2-7; D gene unclear. V gave up 1 base and J gave up 2 bases, with 9 bases separating them. CDR3 length: 14 residues. Germline values: CDR1 SGHTA, CDR2 FQGNSA. CDR3 DNA sequence: TGTGCCAGCAGCTTAGGGTCTAGGACCTACGAGCAGTACTTC. Its translation: CASSLGSRTYEQYF.

This clone turned up a few times. The rearrangement joins TRBV27 to TRBJ1-2, with D perhaps TRBD1 (5 bases). V shed 6 bases and J shed 9 bases, with 11 bases lying between them. The CDR3 has 11 residues. Germline lookup yields CDR1 MNHEY and CDR2 SMNVEV (reference sequence). CDR3 region: CASRGDGRYTF. CDR3 coding DNA: TGTGCCAGCAGAGGGGACGGTCGCTACACCTTC.

This chain uses TRBV5-1 with TRBJ1-5, with a possible D match to TRBD1 (5 bases). V dropped 0 bases and J dropped 7 bases, with 14 bases sitting between them. The CDR3 has 15 amino acids. CDR1 is SGHRS and CDR2 is YFSETQ in the germline V gene. The CDR3 DNA is TGCGCCAGCAGCTTGGTTCCTGGGACGAGACAGCCCCAGCATTTT. It specifies CASSLVPGTRQPQHF. Filled out from reference TRBV5-1 and TRBJ1-5, the complete variable domain reads KAGVTQTPRYLIKTRGQQVTLSCSPISGHRSVSWYQQTPGQGLQFLFEYFSETQRNKGNFPGRFSGRQFSNSRSEMNVSTLELGDSALYLCASSLVPGTRQPQHFGDGTRLSIL.

This clone was counted a few times. Other DNA sequences in this sample translate to the same CDR3. This chain joins TRBV7-2 and TRBJ2-2; 13 nucleotides agree with TRBD2. J lost 2 bases, V lost 4 bases, and 4 bases had no gene match. The length of the CDR3 is 17 residues. Germline values: CDR1 SGHTA, CDR2 FQGNSA. The CDR3 bases are TGTGCCAGCAGCTCCGGACTAGCGGGAGTAAACACCGGGGAGCTGTTTTTT. Translating it yields CASSSGLAGVNTGELFF.

The chain recombines TRBV6-5 with TRBJ1-1, with TRBD1 matching over 9 bases. In germline, CDR1 is MNHEY, CDR2 SVGAGI. Trimming at V came to 2 bases and at J to 4 bases, leaving 8 bases not matched to a gene. This CDR3 comprises 16 residues. As DNA, the CDR3 is TGTGCCAGCAGTTACCGGGGGACAGGGAGGATCACTGAAGCTTTCTTT. Protein sequence: CASSYRGTGRITEAFF.

This chain links TRBV10-3 with TRBJ2-3, with D hard to call. Germline-derived CDR1 and CDR2 are ENHRY and SYGVKD. This CDR3 spans 13 amino acids. The V and J ends lost 9 bases and 0 bases respectively, with 10 bases between them. Here the CDR3 DNA reads TGTGCCATTGGCATAGAAAGCACAGATACGCAGTATTTT. This encodes CAIGIESTDTQYF.

The chain joins TRBV2 to TRBJ2-3; 14 positions agree with TRBD2. Germline V gene data show CDR1 as SNHLY and CDR2 as FYNNEI. J was trimmed by 4 bases and V by 6 bases; bases with no gene match: 3. The CDR3 is 15 residues long. The CDR3, as DNA: TGTGCCAGCAGCGGGACTAGCGGGAGATCAGATACGCAGTATTTT. Protein product: CASSGTSGRSDTQYF. Combining the CDR3 with reference TRBV2 and TRBJ2-3 gives the whole variable domain EPEVTQTPSHQVTQMGQEVILRCVPISNHLYFYWYRQILGQKVEFLVSFYNNEISEKSEIFDDQFSVERPDGSNFTLKIRSTKLEDSAMYFCASSGTSGRSDTQYFGPGTRLTVL.

The chain recombines TRBV5-1 with TRBJ2-6; TRBD2 matches 10 bases. The ends lost 4 bases at V and 0 bases at J; junction bases unmatched: 7. The V gene's germline CDR1 is SGHRS and CDR2 YFSETQ. The CDR3 covers 18 residues. The CDR3 coding sequence is TGCGCCAGCAGCGAAAGGACTAGCGGCAGCTCTGGGGCCAACGTCCTGACTTTC. Amino acids: CASSERTSGSSGANVLTF.

Of note for this clone: The sample carries other DNA sequences with the same CDR3. The chain links TRBV5-1 to TRBJ2-1; 9 nucleotides line up with TRBD1. The germline V gene encodes CDR1 SGHRS and CDR2 YFSETQ. J was trimmed by 1 base and V by 2 bases; bases with no gene match: 1. The CDR3 sequence is 15 residues long. This CDR3 is CASSFDRGSYNEQFF. The DNA for the CDR3 is TGCGCCAGCAGCTTTGACAGGGGGTCCTACAATGAGCAGTTCTTC.

This clone was observed once. The chain has TRBV13 and TRBJ2-7, with D uncertain. There are 13 residues in the CDR3. Germline loops: CDR1 PRHDT, CDR2 FYEKMQ (reference sequence). V was pared by 0 bases and J by 5 bases, with 8 bases between. The CDR3 sequence is CASSLGENHEQYF. The DNA of the CDR3 is TGTGCCAGCAGCTTAGGGGAGAACCACGAGCAGTACTTC.

This chain links TRBV11-1 with TRBJ2-1; TRBD2 matches 12 bases. V dropped 2 bases and J dropped 9; count of bases not matched to a gene: 8. Germline assignment: CDR1 SGHAT and CDR2 FQDESV (reference sequence). This CDR3 has 16 amino acids. CDR3 in amino acids: CASSLSSSGRATEQFF. CDR3 in DNA: TGTGCCAGCAGCTTAAGTTCTAGCGGGAGGGCCACTGAGCAGTTCTTC.

The CDR3 coding sequence is TGTGCCAGCAGCCAAGAGGGTAGCACAGATACGCAGTATTTT. As protein: CASSQEGSTDTQYF. The chain recombines TRBV5-4 with TRBJ2-3; the D gene is possibly TRBD2 (5 bases). The CDR3 is 14 residues long. The V and J ends lost 4 bases and 0 bases respectively, with 9 bases between them. Per the germline V gene, CDR1 is SGHNT and CDR2 is YYREEE (reference sequence).

The chain is built from TRBV11-2 and TRBJ1-5, with D uncertain. The CDR3 extends over 13 amino acids. Germline V CDR1 and CDR2: SGHAT, FQNNGV. Trimming stripped 4 bases from V and 5 bases from J, with 9 bases between. The CDR3 bases are TGTGCCAGCAGCTCGTCCCCTTATCAGCCCCAGCATTTT. Protein product: CASSSSPYQPQHF.

This clone was counted between two and nine times. The chain has TRBV28 and TRBJ2-1; TRBD2 aligns across 9 bases. Losses at the gene ends were 6 bases for V and 6 bases for J; bases not matched to a gene: 6. Germline CDR1 is MDHEN and CDR2 is SYDVKM. The CDR3 runs to 14 residues. The CDR3 DNA reads TGTGCCAGCAGACTAGCGGGTCGAGGCAATGAGCAGTTCTTC. This translates into CASRLAGRGNEQFF.

This chain uses TRBV14 with TRBJ1-4, with TRBD1 as a possible D gene (5 bases). The germline CDR1 and CDR2 sequences are SGHDN and FVKESK. The CDR3 totals 17 residues. Trimming removed 2 bases from V and 7 bases from J, with 20 bases in between. Here the CDR3 DNA reads TGTGCCAGCAGCCAATTAGGGACGGCGGGGCCGGGTGAAAAACTGTTTTTT. This encodes CASSQLGTAGPGEKLFF.

The chain has TRBV5-4 and TRBJ2-1; 16 bases agree with TRBD2. Trimming removed 3 bases from V and 9 bases from J; junction bases left unmatched: 9. Germline V lookup: CDR1 SGHNT, CDR2 YYREEE (reference sequence). This CDR3 region has 17 residues. The CDR3 loop is CASSSGTSGRAPFEQFF. CDR3 DNA: TGTGCCAGCAGCTCCGGGACTAGCGGGAGGGCCCCCTTTGAGCAGTTCTTC.

Remarks on this clone: Other DNA sequences in this specimen translate into the identical CDR3. The V gene is TRBV7-2, the J gene TRBJ1-5, with D hard to call. The germline CDR1 and CDR2 sequences are SGHTA and FQGNSA. Between the trimmed V and J ends, which lost 5 bases and 0 bases, there was a span of 8 bases. CDR3 length: 14 residues. CDR3 amino acids: CASSAYYSNQPQHF. CDR3 nucleotides: TGTGCCAGCAGCGCTTACTATAGCAATCAGCCCCAGCATTTT.

Comments on this clone: This clone may be a read error of a much larger clone one base away. The chain employs TRBV4-1 and TRBJ2-1; tentatively, D is TRBD1 (5 bases). The CDR3 consists of 11 residues. The V end lost 2 bases, the J end lost 10 bases, and 6 bases lay between the germline ends. Germline lookup yields CDR1 MGHRA and CDR2 YSYEKL. The CDR3 loop reads CASSQSGEQFF. DNA for the CDR3: TGCGCCAGCAGCCAATCAGGGGAGCAGTTCTTC.

The genes are TRBV5-5 and TRBJ2-5; D ambiguous. Germline CDR1 reads SGHKS; CDR2 reads YYEKEE (reference sequence). CDR3 size: 13 residues. V lost 4 bases and J lost 5, with 12 bases in between. The CDR3 region is CASSPGWDETQYF. DNA of the CDR3: TGTGCCAGCAGCCCCGGGTGGGATGAGACCCAGTACTTC.